Listed here are 11 T cell receptor beta chains from one sample, sequenced in a study of T cells after yellow fever vaccination. TCRdb re-called the 5' RACE reads with MiXCR, one entry per CDR3 protein. Found here are about 630,000 distinct CDR3 sequences, around 12% of them singletons; the top ten hold about 15%. Sequencing used PBMCs, obtained on the day of the yellow fever booster vaccination. Receptors were obtained from a man aged 30 to 39 who received the YFV17D yellow fever vaccine.

This clonotype has more than one count but fewer than ten. The rearrangement links TRBV12-3 or TRBV12-4 to TRBJ2-4; a weak D match, TRBD2 (5 bases). Trimming left V 3 bases short and J 0 bases short, with 9 bases between. The CDR3 covers 15 residues. CDR3 nucleotides: TGTGCCAGCAGTTTCAGGAGGTTAGCCAAAAACATTCAGTACTTC. Translating gives CASSFRRLAKNIQYF.

A few counts support this clonotype. V and J are TRBV3-1 and TRBJ2-7; no clear D gene. The length of the CDR3 is 15 residues. Trimming shortened V by 1 base and J by 0 bases, and 10 bases separated the two germline ends. Per the germline V gene, CDR1 is LGHDT and CDR2 is YNNKEL (reference sequence). Here the CDR3 reads CASSQVGSTSYEQYF. For the CDR3, the DNA is TGTGCCAGCAGCCAAGTCGGGTCCACCTCCTACGAGCAGTACTTC.

This clonotype appeared a few times. This chain connects TRBV6-5 to TRBJ2-7; 9 bases are a match to TRBD1. Germline V gene data show CDR1 as MNHEY and CDR2 as SVGAGI. The CDR3 length is 16 residues. With 2 bases clipped from V and 3 bases from J, the junction kept 8 bases outside the gene matches. In DNA, the CDR3 is TGTGCCAGCAGTTACCTAGGGACAGGGAAATTCTACGAGCAGTACTTC. As protein: CASSYLGTGKFYEQYF.

This clonotype was seen many times. The CDR3, as DNA: TGTGCCAGCAGGAACGATCAGCCCCAGCATTTT. The encoded protein is CASRNDQPQHF. This rearrangement joins TRBV6-2 or TRBV6-3 to TRBJ1-5; D not resolved. V dropped 6 bases and J dropped 5 bases, with 5 bases sitting between them. From germline, CDR1 is MNHEY and CDR2 SVGEGT. The CDR3 runs 11 residues.

This sequence joins TRBV9 and TRBJ1-4, with 9 bases identical to TRBD1. J gave up 7 bases and V 4 bases, and 14 bases lay outside the gene matches. This CDR3 is 17 amino acids long. Germline V gene lookup returns CDR1 SGDLS and CDR2 YYNGEE. CDR3 DNA sequence: TGTGCCAGCAGCACCTCAGGGGGGACAGGGATTCTTGAAAAACTGTTTTTT. This sequence encodes CASSTSGGTGILEKLFF.

The sample holds a few counts of this clonotype. The chain couples TRBV19 to TRBJ1-1, with unresolved D. From germline, CDR1 is LNHDA and CDR2 SQIVND (reference sequence). V lost 7 bases and J lost 6, with 12 bases in between. The CDR3 consists of 12 residues. The CDR3 spells CASNLGPSEAFF. The CDR3 coding sequence is TGTGCCAGTAATCTAGGTCCATCTGAAGCTTTCTTT. Drawing the rest from reference TRBV19 and TRBJ1-1, the complete variable domain is DGGITQSPKYLFRKEGQNVTLSCEQNLNHDAMYWYRQDPGQGLRLIYYSQIVNDFQKGDIAEGYSVSREKKESFPLTVTSAQKNPTAFYLCASNLGPSEAFFGQGTRLTVV.

In its sample, this clonotype was seen a few times. CDR3 amino acids: CASRSSDRGYSPLHF. CDR3 DNA: TGTGCCAGCAGATCTTCCGACAGGGGTTATTCACCCCTCCACTTT. The chain couples TRBV12-3 or TRBV12-4 to TRBJ1-6; 8 bases align to TRBD1. V lost 6 bases, J lost 8 bases, and 9 bases stayed unmatched. CDR3 length equals 15 residues.

With regard to this clonotype: It may be a read error: a sequence one base away is much more abundant. As the CDR3 is not closed by the conserved phenylalanine or tryptophan, this likely results from a read error. V is TRBV7-8 and J is TRBJ2-3; D not resolved. The CDR3 totals 13 residues. Germline loops: CDR1 SGHVS, CDR2 FQNEAQ. V lost 0 bases and J lost 6, with 7 bases in between. CDR3 amino acids: CASSLATSDTQYS. The CDR3 bases are TGTGCCAGCAGCTTAGCGACCTCGGATACGCAGTATTCT.

This clonotype appeared a few times. V and J are TRBV6-5 and TRBJ2-5; D perhaps matches TRBD1 (5 bases). This CDR3 region has 17 residues. Between the trimmed V and J ends, which lost 2 bases and 3 bases, there was a span of 19 bases. Germline assignment: CDR1 MNHEY and CDR2 SVGAGI. CDR3 nucleotides: TGTGCCAGCAGTTACACCCGCCGGCCAGGGCAAAAAGAGACCCAGTACTTC. Its protein is CASSYTRRPGQKETQYF.

This clonotype came up a few times. The gene calls are TRBV5-6 and TRBJ1-1; TRBD1 is a possible D gene (5 bases). This CDR3 has 15 residues. The germline gives CDR1 SGHDT, CDR2 YYEEEE. The germline V and J ends were trimmed by 4 bases and 5 bases, with 18 bases remaining between them. Written as DNA, the CDR3 is TGTGCCAGCAGCCGTGACAGACAAGGAGAGACTGAAGCTTTCTTT. Translating it yields CASSRDRQGETEAFF.

This clonotype was seen at least ten times. The chain combines TRBV7-2 with TRBJ2-7, with D perhaps matching TRBD2 (6 bases). Trimming removed 5 bases from V and 2 bases from J, with 19 bases in between. This CDR3 is built from 16 residues. Germline V gene sequence: CDR1 SGHTA, CDR2 FQGNSA. The CDR3 here is CASSPPRGGNTYEQYF. The CDR3 coding sequence is TGTGCCAGCAGCCCCCCGAGGGGCGGGAATACCTACGAGCAGTACTTC.